Sequencing of this T cell receptor beta chain was carried out in a study of blood T cell repertoires in COVID-19. Study in general: From the United States, Italy and Spain came samples of acute and convalescent COVID-19.

Per the original methods: Using reference gene primer amplification, nucleated cell counts were estimated. Assay used: immunoSEQ multiplex PCR; TCRdb lists only in-frame clones, some missing. Clone size and the V and J calls come from that table; the DNA yielded D and trimming. The sample records 31,000 or so clones, 80% to 90% being singletons. The V end was cut by 1 base, the J end by 6 bases, with 16 bases between. CDR3 size: 15 residues. The V gene's germline CDR1 is LGHNA and CDR2 YNFKEQ. The chain has TRBV4-2 and TRBJ2-7; maybe TRBD2 (7 bases). Sequenced sample: peripheral blood. This clonotype originated in a man of 80 years or more with acute or convalescent COVID-19. The CDR3 region is CASSQAGGGALEQYF. CDR3 nucleotides: TGTGCCAGCAGCCAAGCTGGAGGGGGGGCCCTCGAGCAGTACTTC.